One and the same sample provided the 5 T cell receptor beta chains below, sequenced in a study of tissue T cells after allogeneic stem cell transplantation. Noted time point: mouse harvest day 14 after allogeneic transplant. Mouse grafts combined 10^7 T-cell-depleted bone marrow cells with 10^6 splenic CD5+ T cells. TCRdb keeps only in-frame clones here, not all; method: immunoSEQ multiplex PCR. The repertoire holds around 3,100 clones, with approximately 44% as singletons. Sequenced input: gut tissue. These receptors were collected from a female BALB/c mouse given C57BL/6 T cells with graft-versus-host disease after an allogeneic hematopoietic cell transplant.

A word on this clone: Here the gene names and germline are mouse. The CDR3 end lies 1 residue beyond the end of the read and is filled in from the germline J gene. J is TRBJ2-7 and V is TRBV4; 10 bases map to TRBD2. Germline CDR1 is LGHDT and CDR2 is YNNKQL (reference sequence). V dropped 5 bases and J dropped 1; count of bases not matched to a gene: 2. The CDR3 covers 14 residues. The CDR3 loop is CASSRTGGSYEQYF. CDR3 bases read: TGTGCCAGCAGCCGGACTGGGGGATCCTATGAACAGTAC.

As regards this clone: These gene names are mouse names. Coverage ceases 1 residue before the CDR3 finishes, and the germline J gene fills in the end. V and J are TRBV23 and TRBJ2-3. The CDR3 has 14 amino acids. Germline assignment: CDR1 KGHTA and CDR2 FQNQQP. The sequenced part of the CDR3 DNA is TGCTCCAGCCTGGGACGGACTAGTGCAGAAACGCTGTAT. It encodes CSSLGRTSAETLY. The CDR3 in full is CSSLGRTSAETLYF.

A note on this clone: Germline and genes: mouse. The read finishes 1 residue shy of the CDR3 end, and the germline J gene is used to complete it. J is TRBJ1-1 and V is TRBV26; D remains unclear. Germline assignment: CDR1 KGHPV and CDR2 FQNQEV (reference sequence). The V gene lost 3 bases and the J gene lost 0 bases, with 2 bases spanning the gap. The CDR3 is 12 amino acids. CDR3 in amino acids: CASSLQNTEVFF. The DNA read from the CDR3 is TGTGCCAGCAGTCTTCAGAACACAGAAGTCTTC. Full variable domain (rest looked up from reference TRBV26 and TRBJ1-1): NSKVIQTPRYLVKGQGQKAKMRCIPEKGHPVVFWYQQNKNNEFKFLINFQNQEVLQQIDMTEKRFSAECPSNSPCSLEIQSSEAGDSALYLCASSLQNTEVFFGKGTRLTVV.

Remarks on this clone: Genes and germline are mouse. The CDR3 end is not reached by the read, which stops 1 residue before it; the germline J gene fills it in. V is TRBV5 and J is TRBJ2-4; TRBD2 agrees at 10 bases. This CDR3 has 17 residues. Per the germline V gene, CDR1 is LGHNA and CDR2 is YNLKQL (reference sequence). The J segment lost 0 bases and the V segment lost 1 base, leaving 4 bases of the junction unmatched. The CDR3 reads CASSQGLGGPSQNTLYF. Incomplete CDR3 DNA: TGTGCCAGCAGCCAAGGACTGGGGGGACCTAGTCAAAACACCTTGTAC.

Details on this clone: Gene names are mouse gene names. Coverage ceases 1 residue before the CDR3 finishes, and the germline J gene fills in the end. The same CDR3 also results from other DNA sequences found in this sample. The V and J genes are TRBV3 and TRBJ2-7; 8 bases line up with TRBD1. The germline CDR1 and CDR2 sequences are SNHLY and FYNGKV (reference sequence). J lost 0 bases, V lost 4 bases, and 2 bases had no gene match. This CDR3 spans 14 amino acids. The CDR3 region is CASSSTGGSYEQYF. CDR3 bases read: TGTGCCAGCAGCTCTACAGGGGGCTCCTATGAACAGTAC.